This T cell receptor beta chain was observed in a study of T cells in tuberculosis. This CDR3 comprises 16 residues. Germline CDR1 is SGHKS and CDR2 is YYEKEE (reference sequence). V lost 0 bases, J lost 0 bases, and 13 bases lay in between. Only in-frame clones appear in the TCRdb table, and some are missing; sequencing was by immunoSEQ multiplex PCR. In the table there are under 40,000 clones, approximately 93% of which are singletons. This clone has a single count. V and J are TRBV5-5 and TRBJ2-7; tentatively, D is TRBD1 (5 bases). The sequenced sample consisted of PBMCs. The TCR was taken from a donor between 10 and 35 years old with latent tuberculosis or without tuberculosis infection. CDR3 sequence reads: CASSLAGRVISYEQYF. DNA for the CDR3: TGTGCCAGCAGCTTGGCCGGCAGGGTAATCTCCTACGAGCAGTACTTC.